Following are 21 T cell receptor beta chains from one sample sequenced in a study of cytomegalovirus exposure and HLA in healthy donors. PCR primers comprised 60 Vbeta and 13 Jbeta primers. The data were produced by immunoSEQ multiplex PCR, yet TCRdb's version contains in-frame clones alone and is incomplete. The sample contains a few hundred thousand clones, around 90% of which appear only once. Sequencing was carried out using PBMCs. The source is a girl aged 2 to 10 in good health and CMV-seronegative.

The rearrangement joins TRBV6-1 to TRBJ1-1, with D uncertain. The CDR3 is 15 amino acids. V dropped 4 bases and J dropped 1 base, with 13 bases sitting between them. Germline V gives CDR1 MNHNS, CDR2 SASEGT. This chain's CDR3 is CASSGWVEGNTEAFF. In nucleotides, the CDR3 is TGTGCCAGCAGTGGATGGGTGGAGGGGAACACTGAAGCTTTCTTT.

The chain links TRBV15 to TRBJ1-6; TRBD1 is a possible D gene (6 bases). Germline CDR1 LNHNV, CDR2 YYDKDF (reference sequence). Deletions cut 2 bases from V and 7 bases from J, with 18 bases between. This CDR3 is built from 17 residues. This CDR3 is CATSRPGHLEENSPLHF. The CDR3 nucleotides are TGTGCCACCAGCAGACCGGGACACCTAGAGGAAAATTCACCCCTCCACTTT.

This chain connects TRBV7-8 to TRBJ2-7; D perhaps matches TRBD1 (5 bases). The CDR3 sequence is 13 residues long. The ends were cut back, 6 bases at V and 1 base at J, with 10 bases in the middle. Germline values: CDR1 SGHVS, CDR2 FQNEAQ. The CDR3 nucleotides are TGTGCCAGCAGACCCAGGGCTTCCTACGAGCAGTACTTC. Its translation: CASRPRASYEQYF.

This chain joins TRBV10-3 and TRBJ1-4, with D perhaps matching TRBD1 (5 bases). V shed 3 bases and J shed 3 bases, with 11 bases lying between them. The CDR3 is 15 residues long. Per the germline V gene, CDR1 is ENHRY and CDR2 is SYGVKD. CDR3 sequence: CAISESAGPNEKLFF. The CDR3 nucleotides are TGTGCCATCAGTGAATCCGCAGGGCCTAATGAAAAACTGTTTTTT.

This chain links TRBV6-5 with TRBJ1-5; D unclear. The germline V gene encodes CDR1 MNHEY and CDR2 SVGAGI. V gave up 6 bases and J gave up 1 base, with 13 bases separating them. The CDR3 totals 15 residues. The CDR3 sequence is CASREKQWSNQPQHF. DNA of the CDR3: TGTGCCAGCAGGGAAAAACAGTGGAGCAATCAGCCCCAGCATTTT.

The chain uses TRBV27 and TRBJ2-1; the D is unclear. There are 11 residues in the CDR3. The V gene lost 8 bases and the J gene lost 9 bases, with 11 bases spanning the gap. Germline V gene lookup returns CDR1 MNHEY and CDR2 SMNVEV (reference sequence). The CDR3 protein is CASASSSEQFF. In DNA form, the CDR3 reads TGTGCCAGCGCCTCAAGTAGTGAGCAGTTCTTC.

The genes are TRBV6-1 and TRBJ2-1; 9 bases are shared with TRBD2. J was trimmed by 8 bases and V by 0 bases; bases with no gene match: 5. In germline, CDR1 is MNHNS, CDR2 SASEGT. This CDR3 has 15 amino acids. CDR3 nucleotides: TGTGCCAGCAGTGAAGCTAGCGGGGGCTCGGATGAGCAGTTCTTC. Protein sequence: CASSEASGGSDEQFF.

This clone came up once. This chain links TRBV6-6 with TRBJ2-7; TRBD1 aligns across 9 bases. The length of the CDR3 is 13 residues. V gave up 5 bases and J gave up 3 bases; unmatched junction bases: 2. The germline V gene encodes CDR1 MNHNY and CDR2 SVGAGI (reference sequence). The CDR3 is CASSRDRVYEQYF. CDR3 nucleotides: TGTGCCAGCAGTCGGGACAGGGTCTACGAGCAGTACTTC.

A few counts support this clone. This chain connects TRBV30 to TRBJ1-6; D remains ambiguous. Trimming removed 3 bases from V and 11 bases from J, with 14 bases in between. This CDR3 has 13 residues. Looked up from germline, CDR1 is GTSNPN and CDR2 is SVGIG (reference sequence). The CDR3 loop is CAWRPLRAAPLHF. The DNA for the CDR3 is TGTGCCTGGAGGCCTTTGAGGGCGGCACCCCTCCACTTT.

This clone has a single count. The chain carries TRBV28 and TRBJ1-2; D is possibly TRBD1 (5 bases). CDR3 size: 12 residues. Germline CDR1 and CDR2: MDHEN and SYDVKM. V was trimmed by 6 bases and J by 4 bases, leaving 9 bases between them. As DNA, the CDR3 is TGTGCCAGCAGCCCAGACAGCTATGGCTACACCTTC. This sequence encodes CASSPDSYGYTF.

The chain links TRBV27 to TRBJ2-2; 8 bases match TRBD1. Trimming took 6 bases from V and 5 from J; bases not matched to a gene: 11. This CDR3 region has 16 residues. In germline, CDR1 is MNHEY, CDR2 SMNVEV (reference sequence). CDR3 amino acids: CASSPRQGAQTGELFF. The CDR3 bases are TGTGCCAGCAGCCCACGGCAGGGGGCCCAGACCGGGGAGCTGTTTTTT.

The genes are TRBV6-5 and TRBJ1-1; D gene ambiguous. Trimming left V 5 bases short and J 5 bases short, with 12 bases between. Looked up from germline, CDR1 is MNHEY and CDR2 is SVGAGI. The CDR3 spans 13 residues. CDR3: CASSDPRRTEAFF. The CDR3 nucleotides read TGTGCCAGCAGTGATCCCCGGAGGACTGAAGCTTTCTTT.

This chain links TRBV5-1 with TRBJ1-3; D is possibly TRBD1 (6 bases). CDR1 and CDR2 from the germline V gene are SGHRS and YFSETQ. The CDR3 is 15 amino acids. Deletions cut 0 bases from V and 4 bases from J, with 11 bases between. The CDR3 coding sequence is TGCGCCAGCAGCTTGGACCGGGGGGCAGGAAACACCATATATTTT. This translates into CASSLDRGAGNTIYF.

The chain has TRBV9 and TRBJ2-1, with TRBD2 matching over 10 bases. The CDR3 is made up of 16 amino acids. Germline-derived CDR1 and CDR2 are SGDLS and YYNGEE. Unmatched junction bases numbered 8, after V lost 0 bases and J lost 8 bases. This CDR3 reads CASSVGSGGALDEQFF. The CDR3 bases are TGTGCCAGCAGCGTAGGCAGCGGGGGGGCTCTCGATGAGCAGTTCTTC. The whole variable domain, filled in from reference TRBV9 and TRBJ2-1, reads DSGVTQTPKHLITATGQRVTLRCSPRSGDLSVYWYQQSLDQGLQFLIQYYNGEERAKGNILERFSAQQFPDLHSELNLSSLELGDSALYFCASSVGSGGALDEQFFGPGTRLTVL.

This sequence joins TRBV27 and TRBJ1-1; D possibly corresponds to TRBD1 (5 bases). The V and J ends lost 4 bases and 4 bases respectively, with 13 bases between them. CDR3 length: 14 residues. Germline V gene lookup returns CDR1 MNHEY and CDR2 SMNVEV (reference sequence). Written as DNA, the CDR3 is TGTGCCAGCAGTTCGCTAGGGGCTTTCACTGAAGCTTTCTTT. Residues: CASSSLGAFTEAFF.

In its sample, this clone was seen once. This rearrangement joins TRBV9 to TRBJ1-6; TRBD1 might be the D (5 bases). The germline V gene encodes CDR1 SGDLS and CDR2 YYNGEE. Trimming left V 3 bases short and J 10 bases short, with 14 bases between. CDR3 size: 14 residues. The CDR3 sequence: CASSEGGERSPLHF. CDR3 nucleotides: TGTGCCAGCAGCGAGGGAGGGGAGCGCTCACCCCTCCACTTT.

This CDR3 is CASTPGPPYEQYF. DNA for the CDR3: TGTGCCAGCACCCCAGGGCCACCCTACGAGCAGTACTTC. The V and J genes are TRBV6-5 and TRBJ2-7, with D tentatively TRBD1 (5 bases). The germline V and J ends were trimmed by 7 bases and 2 bases, with 12 bases remaining between them. CDR3 length: 13 amino acids. Germline V lookup: CDR1 MNHEY, CDR2 SVGAGI.

This chain uses TRBV27 with TRBJ2-3; D is undetermined. Germline V gene sequence: CDR1 MNHEY, CDR2 SMNVEV (reference sequence). CDR3 length equals 13 residues. V lost 2 bases to trimming and J lost 5 bases, with 8 bases between them. The CDR3 region is CASSLTARDTQYF. The CDR3 nucleotides are TGTGCCAGCAGTTTAACAGCCCGAGATACGCAGTATTTT.

CDR3 bases: TGCGCCAGCAGCCAAGGAGACTACCGTGAGCAGTTCTTC. Its protein product is CASSQGDYREQFF. V is TRBV4-1 and J is TRBJ2-1, with D possibly matching TRBD2 (5 bases). Trimming took off 1 base at V and 9 bases at J, with 10 bases between the two ends. CDR1 and CDR2 from the germline V gene are MGHRA and YSYEKL. The CDR3 consists of 13 residues.

The V and J genes are TRBV6-1 and TRBJ1-2; weak D call: TRBD1 (6 bases). CDR3 size: 14 residues. Germline CDR1 is MNHNS and CDR2 is SASEGT. Trimming removed 6 bases from V and 4 bases from J, with 15 bases in between. CDR3 DNA sequence: TGTGCCAGCAGGATCACTGTGGACAGCTATGGCTACACCTTC. As protein: CASRITVDSYGYTF.

The V call is TRBV2, the J call TRBJ2-3; tentatively, D is TRBD2 (5 bases). The CDR3 is 16 amino acids. The V end lost 1 base, the J end lost 2 bases, and 13 bases lay between the germline ends. CDR1 and CDR2 from the germline V gene are SNHLY and FYNNEI. CDR3 bases: TGTGCCAGCAGTGAAGTTGACCTAGCCTTCACAGATACGCAGTATTTT. Amino acids: CASSEVDLAFTDTQYF.